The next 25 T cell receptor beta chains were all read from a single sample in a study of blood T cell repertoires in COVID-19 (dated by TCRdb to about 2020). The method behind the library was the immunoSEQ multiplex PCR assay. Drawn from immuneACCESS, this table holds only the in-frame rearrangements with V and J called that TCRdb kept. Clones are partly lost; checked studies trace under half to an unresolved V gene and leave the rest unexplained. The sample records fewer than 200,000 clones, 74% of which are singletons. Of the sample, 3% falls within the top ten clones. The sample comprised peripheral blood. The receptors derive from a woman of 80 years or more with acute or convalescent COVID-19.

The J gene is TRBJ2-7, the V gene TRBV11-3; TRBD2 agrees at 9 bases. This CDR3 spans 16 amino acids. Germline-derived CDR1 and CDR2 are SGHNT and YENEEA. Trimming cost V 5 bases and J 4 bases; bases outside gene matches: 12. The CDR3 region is CASSRSSGGLGYEQYF. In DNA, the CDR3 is TGTGCCAGCAGCCGCAGTAGCGGGGGCCTGGGGTACGAGCAGTACTTC.

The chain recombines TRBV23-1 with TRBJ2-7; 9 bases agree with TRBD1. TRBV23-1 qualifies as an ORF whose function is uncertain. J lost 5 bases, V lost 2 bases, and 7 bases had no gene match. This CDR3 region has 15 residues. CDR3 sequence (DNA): TGCGCCAGCAGTCAACTTGGACAGGGGTACCACGAGCAGTACTTC. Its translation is CASSQLGQGYHEQYF.

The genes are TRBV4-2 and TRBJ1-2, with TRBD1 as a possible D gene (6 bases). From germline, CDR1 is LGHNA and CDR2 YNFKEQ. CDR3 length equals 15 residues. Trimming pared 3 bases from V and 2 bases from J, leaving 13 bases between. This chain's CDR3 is CASSQVPGGNYGYTF. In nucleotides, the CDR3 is TGTGCCAGCAGCCAGGTCCCGGGGGGCAACTATGGCTACACCTTC.

The CDR3 DNA is TGTGCCAGCAGCTTGCCTAGCGGGAGTTCTGGGAATGAGCAGTTCTTC. Translation: CASSLPSGSSGNEQFF. The V and J genes are TRBV5-5 and TRBJ2-1, with 10 nucleotides matching TRBD2. V lost 1 base to trimming and J lost 7 bases; unmatched junction nucleotides: 8. This CDR3 spans 16 amino acids. Germline V gene data show CDR1 as SGHKS and CDR2 as YYEKEE (reference sequence).

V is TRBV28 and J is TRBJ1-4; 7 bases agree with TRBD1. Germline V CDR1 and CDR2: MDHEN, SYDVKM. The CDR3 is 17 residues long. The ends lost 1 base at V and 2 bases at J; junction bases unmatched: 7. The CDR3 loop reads CASSLYQGTATNEKLFF. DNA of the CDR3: TGTGCCAGCAGTTTATACCAGGGGACAGCCACTAATGAAAAACTGTTTTTT.

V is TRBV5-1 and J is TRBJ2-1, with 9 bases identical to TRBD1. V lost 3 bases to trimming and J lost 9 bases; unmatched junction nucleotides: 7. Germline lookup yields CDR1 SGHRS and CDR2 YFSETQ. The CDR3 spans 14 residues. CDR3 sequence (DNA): TGCGCCAGCAGCTGGGGGACAGGGCAAGGTGAGCAGTTCTTC. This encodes CASSWGTGQGEQFF.

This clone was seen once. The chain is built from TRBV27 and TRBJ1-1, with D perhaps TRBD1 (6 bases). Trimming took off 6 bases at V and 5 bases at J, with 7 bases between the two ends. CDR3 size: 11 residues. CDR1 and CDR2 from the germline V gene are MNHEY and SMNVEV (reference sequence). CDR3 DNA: TGTGCCAGCAGCCAGGGGACTGAAGCTTTCTTT. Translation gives CASSQGTEAFF.

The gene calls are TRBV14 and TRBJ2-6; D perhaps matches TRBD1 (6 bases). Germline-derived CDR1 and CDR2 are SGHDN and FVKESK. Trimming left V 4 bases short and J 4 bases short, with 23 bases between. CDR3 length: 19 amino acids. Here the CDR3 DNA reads TGTGCCAGCAGCCCGAGCCTGGGAACAGGGAATACGGGGGCCAACGTCCTGACTTTC. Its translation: CASSPSLGTGNTGANVLTF.

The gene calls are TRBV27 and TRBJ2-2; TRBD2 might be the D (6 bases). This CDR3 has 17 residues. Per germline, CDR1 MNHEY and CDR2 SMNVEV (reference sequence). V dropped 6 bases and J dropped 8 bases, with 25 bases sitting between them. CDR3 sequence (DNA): TGTGCCAGCAGAATACTACAGGACCCGCGGGGTTTTGGGGAGCTGTTTTTT. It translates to CASRILQDPRGFGELFF.

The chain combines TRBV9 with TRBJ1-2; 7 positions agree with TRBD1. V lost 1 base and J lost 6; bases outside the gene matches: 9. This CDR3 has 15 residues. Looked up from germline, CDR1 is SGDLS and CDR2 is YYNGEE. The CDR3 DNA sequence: TGTGCCAGCAGCGTACGAGACAGGGCCCACGATGGCTACACCTTC. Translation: CASSVRDRAHDGYTF.

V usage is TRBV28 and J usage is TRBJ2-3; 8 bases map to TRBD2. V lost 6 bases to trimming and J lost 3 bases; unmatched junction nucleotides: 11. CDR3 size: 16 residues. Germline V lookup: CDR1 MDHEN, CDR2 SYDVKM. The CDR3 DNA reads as TGTGCCAGCAGCCCTCCGTCAGCGGGAGCAACAGATACGCAGTATTTT. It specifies CASSPPSAGATDTQYF. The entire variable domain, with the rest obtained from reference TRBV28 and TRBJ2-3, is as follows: DVKVTQSSRYLVKRTGEKVFLECVQDMDHENMFWYRQDPGLGLRLIYFSYDVKMKEKGDIPEGYSVSREKKERFSLILESASTNQTSMYLCASSPPSAGATDTQYFGPGTRLTVL.

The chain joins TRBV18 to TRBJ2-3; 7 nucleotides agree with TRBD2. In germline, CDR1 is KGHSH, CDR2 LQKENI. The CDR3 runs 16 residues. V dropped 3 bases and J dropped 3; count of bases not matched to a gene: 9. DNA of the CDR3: TGTGCCAGCTCACCGCTTGGGGGGGAGAGGACAGATACGCAGTATTTT. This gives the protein CASSPLGGERTDTQYF.

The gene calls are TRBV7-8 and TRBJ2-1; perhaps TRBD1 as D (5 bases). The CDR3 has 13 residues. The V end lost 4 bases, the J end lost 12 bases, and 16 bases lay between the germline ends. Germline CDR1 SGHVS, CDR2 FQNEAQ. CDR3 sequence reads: CASSSLAQGPQFF. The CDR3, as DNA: TGTGCCAGCAGCTCGCTGGCCCAGGGCCCGCAGTTCTTC.

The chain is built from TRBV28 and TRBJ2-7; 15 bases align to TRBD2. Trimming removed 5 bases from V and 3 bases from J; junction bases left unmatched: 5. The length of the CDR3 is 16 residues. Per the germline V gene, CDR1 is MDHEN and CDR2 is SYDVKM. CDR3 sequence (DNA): TGTGCCAGCAGTCCCGGACTAGCGGGAGGGTACTACGAGCAGTACTTC. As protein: CASSPGLAGGYYEQYF.

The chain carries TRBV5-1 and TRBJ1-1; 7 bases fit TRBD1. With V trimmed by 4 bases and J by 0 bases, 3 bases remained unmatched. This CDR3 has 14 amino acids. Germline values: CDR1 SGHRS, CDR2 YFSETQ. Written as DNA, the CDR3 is TGCGCCAGCAGCGGGACAGTCATGAACACTGAAGCTTTCTTT. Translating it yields CASSGTVMNTEAFF.

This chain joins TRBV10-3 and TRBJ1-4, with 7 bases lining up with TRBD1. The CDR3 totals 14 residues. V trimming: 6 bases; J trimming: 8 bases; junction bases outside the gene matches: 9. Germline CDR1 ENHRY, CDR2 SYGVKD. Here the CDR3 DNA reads TGTGCCATCAGCGCAGGGGGTGGGGACGAAAAACTGTTTTTT. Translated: CAISAGGGDEKLFF.

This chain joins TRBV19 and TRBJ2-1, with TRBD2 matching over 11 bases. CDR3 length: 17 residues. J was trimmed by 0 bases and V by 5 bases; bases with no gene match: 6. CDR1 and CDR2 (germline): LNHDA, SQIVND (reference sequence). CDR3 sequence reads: CASSSRLAGPSYNEQFF. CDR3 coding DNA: TGTGCCAGTAGTTCCCGACTAGCGGGACCCTCCTACAATGAGCAGTTCTTC.

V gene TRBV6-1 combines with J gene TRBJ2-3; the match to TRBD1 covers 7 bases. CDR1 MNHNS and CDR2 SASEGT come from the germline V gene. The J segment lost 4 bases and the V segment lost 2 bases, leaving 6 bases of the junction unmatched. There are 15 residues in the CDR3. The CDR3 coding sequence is TGTGCCAGCAGTGAAACGACAGGGATGGCAGATACGCAGTATTTT. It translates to CASSETTGMADTQYF.

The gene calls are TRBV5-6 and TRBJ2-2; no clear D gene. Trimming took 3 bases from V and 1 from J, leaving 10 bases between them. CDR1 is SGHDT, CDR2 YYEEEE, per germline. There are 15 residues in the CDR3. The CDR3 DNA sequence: TGTGCCAGCAGCTCTTTTACCAGGAACACCGGGGAGCTGTTTTTT. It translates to CASSSFTRNTGELFF.

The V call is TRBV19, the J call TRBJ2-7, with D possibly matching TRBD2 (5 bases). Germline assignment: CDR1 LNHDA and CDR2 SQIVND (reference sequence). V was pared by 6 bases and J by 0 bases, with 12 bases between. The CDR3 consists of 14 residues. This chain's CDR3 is CASSSTRSSYEQYF. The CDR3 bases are TGTGCCAGTAGCAGTACTAGAAGCTCCTACGAGCAGTACTTC.

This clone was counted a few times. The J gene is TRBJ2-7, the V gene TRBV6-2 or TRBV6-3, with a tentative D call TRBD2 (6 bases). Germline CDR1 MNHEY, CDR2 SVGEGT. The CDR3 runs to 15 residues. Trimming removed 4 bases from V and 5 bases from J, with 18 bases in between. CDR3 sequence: CASSFLGPGEDEQYF. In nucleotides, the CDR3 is TGTGCCAGCAGTTTTTTGGGACCGGGGGAGGACGAGCAGTACTTC.

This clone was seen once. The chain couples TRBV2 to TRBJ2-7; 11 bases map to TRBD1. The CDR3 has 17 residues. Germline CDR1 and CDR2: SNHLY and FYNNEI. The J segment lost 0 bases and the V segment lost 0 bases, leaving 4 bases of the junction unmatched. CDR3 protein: CASSEAGDRGFSYEQYF. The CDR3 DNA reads TGTGCCAGCAGTGAAGCTGGGGACAGGGGGTTCTCCTACGAGCAGTACTTC.

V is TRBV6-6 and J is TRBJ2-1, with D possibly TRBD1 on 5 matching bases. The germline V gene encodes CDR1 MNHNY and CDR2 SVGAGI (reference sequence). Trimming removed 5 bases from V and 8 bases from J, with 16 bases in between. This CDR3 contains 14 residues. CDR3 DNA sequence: TGTGCCAGCAGTCCAAGCAGGGCCACTGATGAGCAGTTCTTC. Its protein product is CASSPSRATDEQFF.

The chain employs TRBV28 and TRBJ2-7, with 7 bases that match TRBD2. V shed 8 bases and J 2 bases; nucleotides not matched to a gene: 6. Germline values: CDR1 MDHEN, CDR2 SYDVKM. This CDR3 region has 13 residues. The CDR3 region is CASARGGPYEQYF. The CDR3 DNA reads TGTGCCAGCGCACGGGGAGGGCCCTACGAGCAGTACTTC.

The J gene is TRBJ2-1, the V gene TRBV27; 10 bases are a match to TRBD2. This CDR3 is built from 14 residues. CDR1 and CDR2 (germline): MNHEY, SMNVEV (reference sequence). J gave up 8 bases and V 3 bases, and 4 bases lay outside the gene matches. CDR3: CASSFSGRFDEQFF. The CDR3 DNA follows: TGTGCCAGCAGTTTTAGCGGGAGGTTTGATGAGCAGTTCTTC.